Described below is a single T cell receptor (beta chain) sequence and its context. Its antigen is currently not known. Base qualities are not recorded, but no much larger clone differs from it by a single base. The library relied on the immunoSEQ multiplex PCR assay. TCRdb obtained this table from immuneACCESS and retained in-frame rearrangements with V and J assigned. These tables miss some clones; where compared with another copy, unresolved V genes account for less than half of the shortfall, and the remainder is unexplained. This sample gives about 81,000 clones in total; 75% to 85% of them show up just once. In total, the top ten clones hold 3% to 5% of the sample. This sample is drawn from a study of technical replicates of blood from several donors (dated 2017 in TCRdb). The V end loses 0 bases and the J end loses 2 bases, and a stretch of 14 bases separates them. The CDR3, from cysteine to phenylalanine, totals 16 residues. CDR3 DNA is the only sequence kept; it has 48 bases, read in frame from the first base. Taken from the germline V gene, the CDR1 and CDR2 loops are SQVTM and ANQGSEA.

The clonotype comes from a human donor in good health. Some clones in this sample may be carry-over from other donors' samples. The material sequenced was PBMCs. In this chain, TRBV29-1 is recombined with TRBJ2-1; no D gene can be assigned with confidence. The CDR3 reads CSVEDLGGDTYNEQFF. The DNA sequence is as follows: TGCAGCGTTGAAGATCTTGGCGGAGATACCTACAATGAGCAGTTCTTC.